Each of the 16 T cell receptor beta chains below was sequenced from the same sample in a study of OX40 agonist ivuxolimab in advanced cancers. Only in-frame clones appear in the TCRdb table, and some are missing; sequencing was by immunoSEQ multiplex PCR. The table lists fewer than 70,000 clones, roughly 88% of them singletons. This sample comprised CD4+ or CD8+ T cells sorted from blood, obtained in a trial of the OX40 agonist ivuxolimab. Receptors originate from an adult with an advanced solid tumor such as melanoma, head and neck, liver or kidney cancer.

This clone was counted a single time. V is TRBV7-2 and J is TRBJ2-2, with 8 bases aligning to TRBD1. Trimming removed 4 bases from V and 5 bases from J; junction bases left unmatched: 15. The CDR3 loop spans 18 amino acids. Germline CDR1 SGHTA, CDR2 FQGNSA. CDR3 region: CASSSTTGTGGITGELFF. The CDR3 coding sequence is TGTGCCAGCAGCTCCACGACCGGGACAGGAGGGATTACCGGGGAGCTGTTTTTT.

V is TRBV5-8 and J is TRBJ1-3, with unresolved D. V was pared by 1 base and J by 0 bases, with 8 bases between. This CDR3 contains 15 residues. Germline CDR1 and CDR2: SGHTS and YDEGEE. The CDR3 DNA is TGTGCCAGCAGCTTGAGATTCACCTCTGGAAACACCATATATTTT. Amino acids: CASSLRFTSGNTIYF.

This clone was counted a single time. The chain combines TRBV5-1 with TRBJ1-2; D gene uncertain. V was clipped by 3 bases and J by 6 bases, with 21 bases between them. The CDR3 sequence is 16 residues long. CDR1 and CDR2 (germline): SGHRS, YFSETQ. CDR3 sequence reads: CASSSPSRTSGDGYTF. The CDR3 coding sequence is TGCGCCAGCAGCTCGCCCTCTCGGACGTCTGGGGATGGCTACACCTTC.

The chain carries TRBV5-6 and TRBJ1-1; a possible D gene is TRBD1 (6 bases). The V gene's germline CDR1 is SGHDT and CDR2 YYEEEE. The CDR3 spans 12 residues. Between the trimmed V and J ends, which lost 3 bases and 11 bases, there was a span of 14 bases. The CDR3 DNA is TGTGCCAGCAGCTCTACAGGGTTGGTGGCTTTCTTT. Translated, it gives CASSSTGLVAFF.

The chain employs TRBV5-1 and TRBJ2-1; TRBD2 agrees at 7 bases. Germline V gene lookup returns CDR1 SGHRS and CDR2 YFSETQ. CDR3 length: 13 residues. Losses at the gene ends were 0 bases for V and 9 bases for J; bases not matched to a gene: 3. CDR3 nucleotides: TGCGCCAGCAGCTTGGGCGGGGGATTTGAGCAGTTCTTC. Translating gives CASSLGGGFEQFF.

The chain employs TRBV19 and TRBJ2-5, with TRBD1 matching 10 bases. Germline values: CDR1 LNHDA, CDR2 SQIVND (reference sequence). J was trimmed by 1 base and V by 5 bases; bases with no gene match: 10. The CDR3 contains 17 residues. The CDR3 region has the DNA TGTGCCAGTAGTCCCGCAGGCCGGGACAGGGGCCAAGAGACCCAGTACTTC. It specifies CASSPAGRDRGQETQYF. Together with reference TRBV19 and TRBJ2-5, the CDR3 gives the full variable domain: DGGITQSPKYLFRKEGQNVTLSCEQNLNHDAMYWYRQDPGQGLRLIYYSQIVNDFQKGDIAEGYSVSREKKESFPLTVTSAQKNPTAFYLCASSPAGRDRGQETQYFGPGTRLLVL.

This sequence joins TRBV2 and TRBJ2-2; D is unclear. The V gene lost 5 bases and the J gene lost 4 bases, with 14 bases spanning the gap. Per the germline V gene, CDR1 is SNHLY and CDR2 is FYNNEI. This CDR3 comprises 15 residues. The CDR3 loop is CASSSVFPTTGELFF. CDR3 nucleotides: TGTGCCAGCAGTTCTGTTTTTCCTACCACCGGGGAGCTGTTTTTT.

The genes are TRBV5-4 and TRBJ1-1; the D is unclear. Germline-derived CDR1 and CDR2 are SGHNT and YYREEE (reference sequence). The CDR3 has 16 amino acids. Deletions cut 4 bases from V and 0 bases from J, with 16 bases between. CDR3 bases: TGTGCCAGCAGCCCTAGTCCCCTGGACCTGAACACTGAAGCTTTCTTT. This encodes CASSPSPLDLNTEAFF.

This clone has just one count. The gene calls are TRBV5-4 and TRBJ2-1, with TRBD1 matching 10 bases. The length of the CDR3 is 15 residues. Germline V CDR1 and CDR2: SGHNT, YYREEE (reference sequence). The V segment lost 4 bases and the J segment 6 bases; nucleotides outside the gene matches: 7. CDR3 protein: CASSPGTGAVNEQFF. CDR3 in DNA: TGTGCCAGCAGCCCCGGGACAGGGGCAGTCAATGAGCAGTTCTTC.

This sequence joins TRBV18 and TRBJ2-7; maybe TRBD1 (6 bases). The CDR3 is made up of 17 amino acids. V was clipped by 2 bases and J by 2 bases, with 19 bases between them. The V gene's germline CDR1 is KGHSH and CDR2 LQKENI. CDR3 sequence: CASSPLGPGRGAYEQYF. In DNA, the CDR3 is TGTGCCAGCTCACCATTAGGCCCCGGCAGGGGCGCCTACGAGCAGTACTTC.

This clone occurred a few times. The genes are TRBV5-1 and TRBJ1-2; D possibly corresponds to TRBD1 (6 bases). CDR1 and CDR2 (germline): SGHRS, YFSETQ. V gave up 4 bases and J gave up 4 bases, with 14 bases separating them. This CDR3 is built from 14 residues. The chain's CDR3 is CASSPGGGSYGYTF. CDR3 DNA: TGCGCCAGCAGCCCCGGAGGGGGAAGCTATGGCTACACCTTC.

This clone was seen just once. V gene TRBV30 combines with J gene TRBJ2-1; a weak D match, TRBD2 (6 bases). Germline V gene data show CDR1 as GTSNPN and CDR2 as SVGIG (reference sequence). The CDR3 has 10 amino acids. Between the trimmed V and J ends, which lost 8 bases and 7 bases, there was a span of 9 bases. The CDR3 region is CALGRNEQFF. The CDR3 coding sequence is TGTGCCCTTGGGAGGAATGAGCAGTTCTTC. The full variable domain, in which reference TRBV30 and TRBJ2-1 provide the parts outside the CDR3, is SQTIHQWPATLVQPVGSPLSLECTVEGTSNPNLYWYRQAAGRGLQLLFYSVGIGQISSEVPQNLSASRPQDRQFILSSKKLLLSDSGFYLCALGRNEQFFGPGTRLTVL.

This CDR3 is CAIRGGSQQFF. The CDR3 DNA is TGTGCCATCAGAGGGGGGTCCCAGCAGTTCTTC. This chain joins TRBV10-3 and TRBJ2-1, with D perhaps being TRBD1 or TRBD2 (6 bases each). This CDR3 has 11 amino acids. Trimming removed 6 bases at V and 11 bases at J, with 11 bases between. Germline V gene sequence: CDR1 ENHRY, CDR2 SYGVKD.

V usage is TRBV7-9 and J usage is TRBJ2-5, with D maybe TRBD1 (5 bases). The V and J ends lost 1 base and 5 bases respectively, with 8 bases between them. Per germline, CDR1 SEHNR and CDR2 FQNEAQ (reference sequence). This CDR3 has 13 amino acids. CDR3 DNA sequence: TGTGCCAGCAGCTTAGAGGGGTTGGAGACCCAGTACTTC. Protein: CASSLEGLETQYF.

This chain uses TRBV28 with TRBJ1-5; TRBD1 aligns across 10 bases. V lost 2 bases, J lost 4 bases, and 11 bases stayed unmatched. Germline V gene sequence: CDR1 MDHEN, CDR2 SYDVKM. This CDR3 has 18 amino acids. The chain's CDR3 is CASSLGGAGTGVNQPQHF. DNA of the CDR3: TGTGCCAGCAGTTTAGGGGGGGCCGGGACAGGGGTTAATCAGCCCCAGCATTTT.

V and J are TRBV19 and TRBJ1-1, with D unclear. The CDR3 length is 14 residues. V lost 7 bases, J lost 1 base, and 13 bases lay in between. Germline V lookup: CDR1 LNHDA, CDR2 SQIVND (reference sequence). DNA for the CDR3: TGTGCCAGTACCCAGCACAACAGGAACACTGAAGCTTTCTTT. Amino acids: CASTQHNRNTEAFF.